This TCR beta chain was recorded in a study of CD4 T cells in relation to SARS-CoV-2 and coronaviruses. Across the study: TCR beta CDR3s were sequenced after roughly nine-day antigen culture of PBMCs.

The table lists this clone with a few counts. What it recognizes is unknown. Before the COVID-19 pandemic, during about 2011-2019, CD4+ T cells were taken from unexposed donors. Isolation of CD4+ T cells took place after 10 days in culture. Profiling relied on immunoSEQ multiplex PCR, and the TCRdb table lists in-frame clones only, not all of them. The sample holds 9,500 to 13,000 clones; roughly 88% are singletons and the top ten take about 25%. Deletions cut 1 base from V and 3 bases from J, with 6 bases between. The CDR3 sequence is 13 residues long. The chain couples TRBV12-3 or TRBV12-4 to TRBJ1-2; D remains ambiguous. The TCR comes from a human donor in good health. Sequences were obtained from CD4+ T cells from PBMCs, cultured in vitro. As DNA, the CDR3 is TGTGCCAGCAGTTTAGTTCAGGACTATGGCTACACCTTC. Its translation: CASSLVQDYGYTF.